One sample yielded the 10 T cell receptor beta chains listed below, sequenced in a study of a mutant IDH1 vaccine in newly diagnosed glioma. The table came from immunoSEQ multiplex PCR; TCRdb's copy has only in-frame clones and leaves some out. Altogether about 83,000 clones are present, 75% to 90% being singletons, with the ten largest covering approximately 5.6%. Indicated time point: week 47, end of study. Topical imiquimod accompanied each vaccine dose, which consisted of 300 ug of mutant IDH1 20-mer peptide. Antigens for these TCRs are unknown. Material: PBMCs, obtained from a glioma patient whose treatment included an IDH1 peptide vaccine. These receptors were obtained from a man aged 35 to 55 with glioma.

The CDR3 sequence: CASSQGASGGAETQYF. The CDR3 DNA reads as TGTGCCAGCAGCCAAGGGGCTAGCGGGGGGGCAGAGACCCAGTACTTC. This chain uses TRBV4-2 with TRBJ2-5, with 12 positions matching TRBD2. With 1 base clipped from V and 4 bases from J, the junction kept 4 bases outside the gene matches. The CDR3 spans 16 residues. The germline V gene encodes CDR1 LGHNA and CDR2 YNFKEQ.

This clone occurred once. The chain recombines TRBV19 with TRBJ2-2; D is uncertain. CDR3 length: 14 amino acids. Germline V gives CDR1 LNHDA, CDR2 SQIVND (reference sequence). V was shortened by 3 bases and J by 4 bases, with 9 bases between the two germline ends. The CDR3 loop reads CASSISSGTGELFF. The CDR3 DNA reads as TGTGCCAGTAGTATCTCGTCAGGCACCGGGGAGCTGTTTTTT.

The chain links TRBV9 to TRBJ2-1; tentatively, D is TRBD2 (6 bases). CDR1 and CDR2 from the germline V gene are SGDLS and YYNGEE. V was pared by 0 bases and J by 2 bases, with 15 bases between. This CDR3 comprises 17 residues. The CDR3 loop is CASSVEEGPQTYNEQFF. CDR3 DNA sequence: TGTGCCAGCAGCGTAGAGGAGGGGCCTCAGACCTACAATGAGCAGTTCTTC.

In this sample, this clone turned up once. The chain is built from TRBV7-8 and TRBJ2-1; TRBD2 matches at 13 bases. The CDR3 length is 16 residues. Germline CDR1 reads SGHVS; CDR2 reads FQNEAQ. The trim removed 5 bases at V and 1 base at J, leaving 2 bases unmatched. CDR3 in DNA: TGTGCCAGCAGCCGGGGACTAGCGGGATCCTACAATGAGCAGTTCTTC. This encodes CASSRGLAGSYNEQFF.

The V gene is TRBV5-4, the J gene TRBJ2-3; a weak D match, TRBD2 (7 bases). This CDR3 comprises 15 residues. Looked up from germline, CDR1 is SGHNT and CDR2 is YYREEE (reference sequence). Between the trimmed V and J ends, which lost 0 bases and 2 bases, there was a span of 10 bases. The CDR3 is CASSLAGGLTDTQYF. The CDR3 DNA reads TGTGCCAGCAGCTTGGCGGGGGGCCTCACAGATACGCAGTATTTT.

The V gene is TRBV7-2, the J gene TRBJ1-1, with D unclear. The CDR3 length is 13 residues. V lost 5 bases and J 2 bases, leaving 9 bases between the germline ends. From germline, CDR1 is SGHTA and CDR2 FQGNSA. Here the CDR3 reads CASSLTANTEAFF. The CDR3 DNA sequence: TGTGCCAGCAGCCTTACGGCTAACACTGAAGCTTTCTTT.

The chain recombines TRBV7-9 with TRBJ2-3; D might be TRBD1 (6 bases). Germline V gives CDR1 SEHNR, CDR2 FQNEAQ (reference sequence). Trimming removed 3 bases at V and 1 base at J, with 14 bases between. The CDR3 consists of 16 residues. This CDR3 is CASSFDRKLGTDTQYF. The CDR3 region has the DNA TGTGCCAGCAGCTTTGACAGGAAGCTGGGCACAGATACGCAGTATTTT.

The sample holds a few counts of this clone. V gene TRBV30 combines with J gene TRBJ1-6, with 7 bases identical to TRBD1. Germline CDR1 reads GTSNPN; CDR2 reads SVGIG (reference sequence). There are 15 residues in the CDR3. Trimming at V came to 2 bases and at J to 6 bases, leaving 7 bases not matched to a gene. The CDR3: CAWSNPGQLNSPLHF. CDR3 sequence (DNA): TGTGCCTGGAGTAACCCGGGACAGCTTAATTCACCCCTCCACTTT.

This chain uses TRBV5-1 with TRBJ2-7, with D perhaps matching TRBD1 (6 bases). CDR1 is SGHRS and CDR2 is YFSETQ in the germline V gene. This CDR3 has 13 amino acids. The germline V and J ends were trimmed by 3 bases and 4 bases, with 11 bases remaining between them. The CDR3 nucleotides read TGCGCCAGCAGCTACGGGACATCGTACGAGCAGTACTTC. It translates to CASSYGTSYEQYF.

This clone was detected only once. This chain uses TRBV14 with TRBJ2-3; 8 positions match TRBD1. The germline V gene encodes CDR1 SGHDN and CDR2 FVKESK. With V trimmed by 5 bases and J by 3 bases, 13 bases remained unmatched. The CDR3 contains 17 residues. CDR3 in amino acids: CASSLPADRASTDTQYF. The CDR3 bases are TGTGCCAGCAGCTTACCCGCGGACAGGGCATCGACAGATACGCAGTATTTT.